The next 13 T cell receptor beta chains were all read from a single sample in a study of tumor-infiltrating lymphocytes in localized non-small cell lung cancer. Clones were sequenced by immunoSEQ multiplex PCR, and TCRdb holds only the in-frame ones, with some missing. Among 5,500 to 8,500 clones listed, about 79% were seen once. Sample: uninvolved lung tissue not adjacent to the tumor. Every receptor here comes from a human donor with non-small cell lung cancer.

CDR3 residues: CASSLQGAYTEAFF. Here the CDR3 DNA reads TGTGCCAGCAGCTTACAAGGGGCTTACACTGAAGCTTTCTTT. The chain is built from TRBV7-2 and TRBJ1-1; D is possibly TRBD1 (5 bases). CDR3 length equals 14 residues. V lost 2 bases, J lost 3 bases, and 10 bases lay in between. Germline loops: CDR1 SGHTA, CDR2 FQGNSA.

J is TRBJ2-5 and V is TRBV2; possibly TRBD1 for D (6 bases). Per germline, CDR1 SNHLY and CDR2 FYNNEI. This CDR3 has 15 residues. Trimming stripped 4 bases from V and 5 bases from J, with 17 bases between. The CDR3 sequence is CASSVEGRGFETQYF. The CDR3 DNA reads TGTGCCAGCAGTGTGGAAGGCAGGGGATTTGAGACCCAGTACTTC.

The chain links TRBV19 to TRBJ2-1, with 9 bases aligning to TRBD1. Germline assignment: CDR1 LNHDA and CDR2 SQIVND (reference sequence). The V segment lost 1 base and the J segment 4 bases; nucleotides outside the gene matches: 5. This CDR3 region has 16 residues. CDR3 amino acids: CASSIGTGVTYNEQFF. The CDR3, as DNA: TGTGCCAGTAGTATAGGGACAGGGGTGACGTACAATGAGCAGTTCTTC. Combining the CDR3 with reference TRBV19 and TRBJ2-1 gives the whole variable domain DGGITQSPKYLFRKEGQNVTLSCEQNLNHDAMYWYRQDPGQGLRLIYYSQIVNDFQKGDIAEGYSVSREKKESFPLTVTSAQKNPTAFYLCASSIGTGVTYNEQFFGPGTRLTVL.

The V and J genes are TRBV5-1 and TRBJ2-1; perhaps TRBD1 as D (5 bases). CDR3 length equals 12 residues. Germline V gene sequence: CDR1 SGHRS, CDR2 YFSETQ. Trimming cost V 7 bases and J 6 bases, with 11 bases left between them. CDR3 coding DNA: TGCGCCAGCGGGGAAGGGGTCAATGAGCAGTTCTTC. Encoded protein: CASGEGVNEQFF.

This clone was counted a few times. The chain recombines TRBV30 with TRBJ1-1; the D gene is possibly TRBD1 (6 bases). This CDR3 contains 16 residues. V was pared by 8 bases and J by 1 base, with 23 bases between. Germline loops: CDR1 GTSNPN, CDR2 SVGIG (reference sequence). The CDR3 loop reads CARMGAVGGQNTEAFF. CDR3 bases: TGTGCCCGGATGGGGGCCGTGGGAGGGCAGAACACTGAAGCTTTCTTT. Full variable domain (missing parts from reference TRBV30 and TRBJ1-1): SQTIHQWPATLVQPVGSPLSLECTVEGTSNPNLYWYRQAAGRGLQLLFYSVGIGQISSEVPQNLSASRPQDRQFILSSKKLLLSDSGFYLCARMGAVGGQNTEAFFGQGTRLTVV.

The CDR3 region has the DNA TGTGCCAGCTCACCATGGGCGGCCGGGGAGCTGTTTTTT. Amino acids: CASSPWAAGELFF. The V call is TRBV18, the J call TRBJ2-2; D ambiguous. The V end was cut by 2 bases, the J end by 6 bases, with 7 bases between. Germline CDR1 KGHSH, CDR2 LQKENI. There are 13 residues in the CDR3.

The chain links TRBV5-4 to TRBJ2-7; 7 nucleotides match TRBD1. The junction had 13 bases not matched to a gene; V was cut back by 6 bases and J by 4 bases. The CDR3 is 15 amino acids. The germline gives CDR1 SGHNT, CDR2 YYREEE (reference sequence). This chain's CDR3 is CASNLQEGGRYEQYF. The CDR3 bases are TGTGCCAGCAATCTACAAGAAGGGGGCCGTTACGAGCAGTACTTC.

CDR3 residues: CASINTAYEQYF. CDR3 nucleotides: TGTGCCAGTATTAACACGGCCTACGAGCAGTACTTC. The chain uses TRBV19 and TRBJ2-7, with D unresolved. The CDR3 totals 12 residues. V was trimmed by 7 bases and J by 2 bases, leaving 9 bases between them. CDR1 and CDR2 from the germline V gene are LNHDA and SQIVND (reference sequence).

The chain carries TRBV28 and TRBJ1-1, with D perhaps matching TRBD1 (5 bases). This CDR3 is built from 16 residues. V shed 6 bases and J shed 0 bases, with 17 bases lying between them. The germline gives CDR1 MDHEN, CDR2 SYDVKM. The CDR3 sequence: CASSWFTGEMNTEAFF. The CDR3 coding sequence is TGTGCCAGCAGCTGGTTTACAGGTGAAATGAACACTGAAGCTTTCTTT.

V and J are TRBV13 and TRBJ2-5; 9 bases map to TRBD2. CDR3 length: 16 residues. Germline V lookup: CDR1 PRHDT, CDR2 FYEKMQ (reference sequence). After removal of 3 bases from V and 3 bases from J, the junction contained 8 bases not matched to a gene. Here the CDR3 reads CASSFWKTSGEETQYF. The CDR3 nucleotides are TGTGCCAGCAGCTTTTGGAAGACTAGCGGCGAAGAGACCCAGTACTTC.

This chain joins TRBV4-2 and TRBJ1-2; 10 bases line up with TRBD1. The CDR3 is 15 residues long. Germline loops: CDR1 LGHNA, CDR2 YNFKEQ. V shed 0 bases and J 8 bases; nucleotides not matched to a gene: 6. DNA for the CDR3: TGTGCCAGCAGCCAAGACGGGACAGGGGCGGAGGGCTACACCTTC. Protein product: CASSQDGTGAEGYTF.

This chain links TRBV4-1 with TRBJ1-4, with 10 bases identical to TRBD1. Germline V gene data show CDR1 as MGHRA and CDR2 as YSYEKL. J was trimmed by 5 bases and V by 0 bases; bases with no gene match: 3. The CDR3 is made up of 16 amino acids. The CDR3 protein is CASSQDWGQGNEKLFF. The CDR3, as DNA: TGCGCCAGCAGCCAAGATTGGGGACAGGGGAATGAAAAACTGTTTTTT.

This chain uses TRBV29-1 with TRBJ2-1; TRBD2 might be the D (6 bases). CDR3 length: 15 amino acids. Trimming stripped 0 bases from V and 7 bases from J, with 16 bases between. Germline assignment: CDR1 SQVTM and CDR2 ANQGSEA. The CDR3 reads CSVEDGLGRENEQFF. Here the CDR3 DNA reads TGCAGCGTTGAAGATGGGCTCGGGCGGGAAAATGAGCAGTTCTTC.